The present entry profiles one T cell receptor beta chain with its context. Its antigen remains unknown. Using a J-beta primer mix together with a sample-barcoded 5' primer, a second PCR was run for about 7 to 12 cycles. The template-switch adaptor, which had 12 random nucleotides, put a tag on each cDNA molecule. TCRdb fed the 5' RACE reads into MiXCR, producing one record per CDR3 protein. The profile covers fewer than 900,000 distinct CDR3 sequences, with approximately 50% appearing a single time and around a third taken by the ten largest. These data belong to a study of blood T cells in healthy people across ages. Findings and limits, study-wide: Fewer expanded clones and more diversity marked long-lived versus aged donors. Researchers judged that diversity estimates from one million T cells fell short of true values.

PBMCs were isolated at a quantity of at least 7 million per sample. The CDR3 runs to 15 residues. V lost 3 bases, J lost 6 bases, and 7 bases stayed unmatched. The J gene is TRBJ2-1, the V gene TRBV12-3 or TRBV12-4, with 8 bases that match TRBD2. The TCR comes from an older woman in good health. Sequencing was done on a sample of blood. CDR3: CASSFDWSGGNEQFF. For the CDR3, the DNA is TGTGCCAGCAGTTTCGACTGGAGCGGGGGCAATGAGCAGTTCTTC.